These 16 T cell receptor beta chains share one sample of origin, sequenced in a study of cytomegalovirus exposure and HLA in healthy donors. Use of 60 Vbeta and 13 Jbeta primers characterized the PCR. This table comes from immunoSEQ multiplex PCR, and its TCRdb copy is limited to in-frame clones, with some not included. Among approximately 150,000 clones listed, about two thirds were seen once. Material for sequencing was PBMCs. Receptor source: a man aged 25 to 45 in good health and CMV-seropositive.

This sequence joins TRBV19 and TRBJ1-5, with a weak D call TRBD1 (5 bases). The CDR3 contains 17 residues. In germline, CDR1 is LNHDA, CDR2 SQIVND (reference sequence). V gave up 7 bases and J gave up 0 bases, with 19 bases separating them. CDR3: CASTRKTELISNQPQHF. The CDR3 DNA follows: TGTGCCAGTACCCGCAAGACAGAACTTATTAGCAATCAGCCCCAGCATTTT.

V is TRBV5-1 and J is TRBJ2-1; the match to TRBD2 covers 13 bases. V trimming: 0 bases; J trimming: 10 bases; junction bases outside the gene matches: 10. This CDR3 has 17 amino acids. Germline V CDR1 and CDR2: SGHRS, YFSETQ. CDR3 DNA sequence: TGCGCCAGCAGCTTGGATCGACTAGGACTAGCGGGAGACGAGCAGTTCTTC. Amino acid sequence: CASSLDRLGLAGDEQFF.

This clone has just one count. The chain links TRBV19 to TRBJ1-1; 7 nucleotides align to TRBD1. CDR1 and CDR2 (germline): LNHDA, SQIVND (reference sequence). This CDR3 contains 15 residues. The junction had 15 bases not matched to a gene; V was cut back by 4 bases and J by 10 bases. The CDR3 is CASSSQTGEPPGAFF. CDR3 bases: TGTGCCAGTAGTAGCCAAACAGGGGAGCCTCCAGGAGCTTTCTTT.

This clone was observed a handful of times. The chain links TRBV2 to TRBJ1-1; tentative D call: TRBD1 (5 bases). CDR1 is SNHLY, CDR2 FYNNEI, per germline. V lost 1 base to trimming and J lost 3 bases, with 12 bases between them. The length of the CDR3 is 15 residues. CDR3 DNA sequence: TGTGCCAGCAGTGAAGAGGCATGGGGGGACACTGAAGCTTTCTTT. This sequence encodes CASSEEAWGDTEAFF.

The V call is TRBV7-2, the J call TRBJ2-1, with 13 bases aligning to TRBD2. V lost 1 base, J lost 6 bases, and 0 bases stayed unmatched. Looked up from germline, CDR1 is SGHTA and CDR2 is FQGNSA. The CDR3 loop spans 15 amino acids. The CDR3 coding sequence is TGTGCCAGCAGCTTAGGACTAGCGGGAGGCAATGAGCAGTTCTTC. This gives the protein CASSLGLAGGNEQFF.

The chain combines TRBV7-9 with TRBJ2-1, with TRBD1 matching 10 bases. The CDR3 totals 15 residues. Germline trimming cut 6 bases from V and 7 bases from J; bases unmatched to any gene: 9. Germline V gives CDR1 SEHNR, CDR2 FQNEAQ (reference sequence). CDR3 region: CASRQTGGARNEQFF. Written as DNA, the CDR3 is TGTGCCAGCAGGCAGACAGGGGGCGCCCGGAATGAGCAGTTCTTC. Drawing the rest from reference TRBV7-9 and TRBJ2-1, the complete variable domain is DTGVSQNPRHKITKRGQNVTFRCDPISEHNRLYWYRQTLGQGPEFLTYFQNEAQLEKSRLLSDRFSAERPKGSFSTLEIQRTEQGDSAMYLCASRQTGGARNEQFFGPGTRLTVL.

This sequence joins TRBV5-1 and TRBJ2-7; 9 positions match TRBD2. Trimming removed 0 bases from V and 5 bases from J; junction bases left unmatched: 9. This CDR3 has 16 residues. The V gene's germline CDR1 is SGHRS and CDR2 YFSETQ. CDR3 residues: CASSLGWREGLDEQYF. The CDR3 DNA reads as TGCGCCAGCAGCTTGGGATGGCGGGAGGGCCTCGACGAGCAGTACTTC.

V usage is TRBV20-1 and J usage is TRBJ1-2; D gene uncertain. Trimming shortened V by 6 bases and J by 6 bases, and 11 bases separated the two germline ends. Germline CDR1 and CDR2: DFQATT and SNEGSKA (reference sequence). CDR3 size: 11 residues. This CDR3 is CSAPASDGYTF. CDR3 DNA: TGCAGTGCCCCCGCCTCGGATGGCTACACCTTC.

The rearrangement links TRBV7-2 to TRBJ1-2; D is undetermined. Looked up from germline, CDR1 is SGHTA and CDR2 is FQGNSA. The CDR3 totals 12 residues. Trimming shortened V by 5 bases and J by 14 bases, and 18 bases separated the two germline ends. The CDR3 region is CASSPPSPFITF. In DNA, the CDR3 is TGTGCCAGCAGCCCGCCTAGCCCATTTATAACCTTC.

The J gene is TRBJ2-7, the V gene TRBV27, with D possibly TRBD2 on 6 matching bases. Trimming removed 6 bases from V and 3 bases from J, with 15 bases in between. The germline gives CDR1 MNHEY, CDR2 SMNVEV (reference sequence). CDR3 length equals 14 residues. The CDR3 DNA is TGTGCCAGCAGGGGACGCGGGACCATCTACGAGCAGTACTTC. Translated, it gives CASRGRGTIYEQYF.

This clone is a singleton in its sample. The chain carries TRBV27 and TRBJ2-5; tentatively, D is TRBD2 (6 bases). The J call may be faulty, since TRBJ2-7 better matches the DNA end. CDR1 MNHEY and CDR2 SMNVEV come from the germline V gene (reference sequence). The CDR3 has 16 amino acids. The CDR3 protein is CASSSPTRDSSYEQYF. CDR3 nucleotides: TGTGCCAGCAGTTCCCCAACGCGGGATAGCTCCTACGAGCAGTACTTC.

The chain joins TRBV11-3 to TRBJ2-3; TRBD1 is a possible D gene (6 bases). CDR1 is SGHNT and CDR2 is YENEEA in the germline V gene. CDR3 length equals 14 residues. Trimming took 6 bases from V and 5 from J, leaving 15 bases between them. The CDR3 bases are TGTGCCAGCAGTGGGGACACCATTTTAGATACGCAGTATTTT. Its protein is CASSGDTILDTQYF.

The chain carries TRBV9 and TRBJ1-1; D call uncertain. The CDR3 totals 14 residues. The germline V gene encodes CDR1 SGDLS and CDR2 YYNGEE. Trimming left V 0 bases short and J 2 bases short, with 8 bases between. The CDR3 nucleotides are TGTGCCAGCAGCGTAGGAGACATTAACACTGAAGCTTTCTTT. This translates into CASSVGDINTEAFF. The full variable domain, its missing parts supplied by reference TRBV9 and TRBJ1-1, is DSGVTQTPKHLITATGQRVTLRCSPRSGDLSVYWYQQSLDQGLQFLIQYYNGEERAKGNILERFSAQQFPDLHSELNLSSLELGDSALYFCASSVGDINTEAFFGQGTRLTVV.

This chain connects TRBV27 to TRBJ2-7; unclear D gene. The ends were cut back, 6 bases at V and 2 bases at J, with 14 bases in the middle. CDR3 length: 14 residues. Germline CDR1 reads MNHEY; CDR2 reads SMNVEV (reference sequence). CDR3 sequence: CASSPRRFTYEQYF. As DNA, the CDR3 is TGTGCCAGCAGCCCTAGACGGTTCACCTACGAGCAGTACTTC.

This rearrangement joins TRBV7-8 to TRBJ1-1, with D hard to call. Deletions cut 3 bases from V and 1 base from J, with 15 bases between. Germline loops: CDR1 SGHVS, CDR2 FQNEAQ. CDR3 size: 16 residues. Written as DNA, the CDR3 is TGTGCCAGCAGCTTCCTTAACGATGAGTCGAACACTGAAGCTTTCTTT. Amino acid sequence: CASSFLNDESNTEAFF.

This clone has more than one count but fewer than ten. CDR3 nucleotide sequence: TGTGCCAGCTCACCTCCTCCAGGGGATGAGGACACTGAAGCTTTCTTT. Its translation is CASSPPPGDEDTEAFF. The rearrangement joins TRBV18 to TRBJ1-1; possible D gene TRBD1, 6 bases. Germline V gene lookup returns CDR1 KGHSH and CDR2 LQKENI. With 3 bases removed from V and 3 bases from J, the gap between germline ends came to 17 bases. The CDR3 extends over 16 amino acids. The full variable domain, in which reference TRBV18 and TRBJ1-1 provide the parts outside the CDR3, is NAGVMQNPRHLVRRRGQEARLRCSPMKGHSHVYWYRQLPEEGLKFMVYLQKENIIDESGMPKERFSAEFPKEGPSILRIQQVVRGDSAAYFCASSPPPGDEDTEAFFGQGTRLTVV.